This TCR beta chain was found in a study of regulatory T cells in long-lasting Graves disease. As for time point: newly diagnosed GD, antithyroid drugs for less than 3 months. Scientists built the TCR library using RNA that was extracted from PBMCs. Germline-derived CDR1 and CDR2 are SNHLY and FYNNEI. Deletions cut 6 bases from V and 2 bases from J, with 12 bases between. The CDR3 runs 14 residues. The table lists this clonotype with many counts. Through Arm-PCR of CDR3 regions and iRepertoire HTBI primers, TCR beta libraries were built. TCRdb processed the multiplex PCR reads anew with MiXCR; each CDR3 protein has one entry. The sample comprises about 220,000 distinct CDR3 sequences, roughly 19% of which are singletons, and roughly 12% rests with the top ten. In addition, the sample was reused for a study of T cells in Graves' hyperthyroidism and ophthalmopathy. As that study records: The model predicted ophthalmopathy a median roughly 6.5 months before onset.

This rearrangement joins TRBV2 to TRBJ2-3; D not resolved. Specimen: peripheral blood mononuclear cells (PBMCs), collected at new diagnosis, from a patient treated with antithyroid drugs. This receptor was taken from a woman aged 30 to 39 with Graves disease. The CDR3 DNA sequence: TGTGCCAGCAGGCTGGTGGGATCCACAGATACGCAGTATTTT. As protein: CASRLVGSTDTQYF.